These T cell receptor beta chains were read from a single sample in a study of blood T cell repertoires in COVID-19. Assay: immunoSEQ multiplex PCR; the TCRdb copy retains only in-frame clones and omits some. Counted here are about 270,000 clones, 82% occurring once; the ten biggest clones make up about 3.4%. Source material: peripheral blood. The receptors derive from a woman in her late teens or twenties with acute or convalescent COVID-19. The CDR3 runs from the conserved cysteine through the conserved F or W. Not all rows give a size; the values are once, few, many and, for expanded clones, a class.

V: TRBV24-1
size: NA
J: TRBJ2-3
CDR3: CATSDFPLAGAEGADTQYF

V: TRBV28
size: once
J: TRBJ1-1
CDR3: CASSPQRGFTEAFF

V: TRBV18
size: NA
J: TRBJ2-3
CDR3: CASSPTGVFRTDTQYF

V: TRBV7-6
size: NA
J: TRBJ2-5
CDR3: CASSPRGQETQYF

V: TRBV2
size: NA
J: TRBJ2-1
CDR3: CASSESLYNEQFF

V: TRBV5-4
size: NA
J: TRBJ1-2
CDR3: CASKLPLPGYGYTF

V: TRBV7-9
size: NA
J: TRBJ2-7
CDR3: CASSRRTGSYEQYF

V: TRBV3-1/TRBV3-2
size: NA
J: TRBJ2-5
CDR3: CASSQAGGLETQYF

V: TRBV9
size: NA
J: TRBJ1-2
CDR3: CASSEGNRVLYGYTF

V: TRBV6-5
size: NA
J: TRBJ2-1
CDR3: CASRYSGSTYNEQFF

V: TRBV3-1/TRBV3-2
size: NA
J: TRBJ2-3
CDR3: CASSQGQGADTQYF

V: TRBV3-1/TRBV3-2
size: NA
J: TRBJ2-1
CDR3: CASSRTTSGSPLPPIEQFF

V: TRBV19
size: NA
J: TRBJ2-5
CDR3: CATQRGGASPKRPQYF

V: TRBV6-2/TRBV6-3
size: few
J: TRBJ1-2
CDR3: CASSYSPRGQDYGYTF

V: TRBV7-9
size: NA
J: TRBJ2-2
CDR3: CASSFPRGLANTGELFF

V: TRBV6-5
size: NA
J: TRBJ2-7
CDR3: CASRGTGPLSEQYF

V: TRBV18
size: NA
J: TRBJ1-2
CDR3: CASSPSELTYGYTF

V: TRBV6-6
size: NA
J: TRBJ2-2
CDR3: CASRIGTGNTGELFF

V: TRBV13
size: NA
J: TRBJ2-1
CDR3: CASSFGLASNEQFF

V: TRBV6-5
size: once
J: TRBJ2-6
CDR3: CASSWAGSGANVLTF

V: TRBV14
size: NA
J: TRBJ1-1
CDR3: CASSHRGTNTEAFF

V: TRBV5-1
size: NA
J: TRBJ2-7
CDR3: CASSLGSSGGEQYF

V: TRBV7-9
size: NA
J: TRBJ1-1
CDR3: CASSLYGMNTEAFF

V: TRBV19
size: NA
J: TRBJ1-2
CDR3: CASIPGQGLLGYTF

V: TRBV3-1/TRBV3-2
size: NA
J: TRBJ2-7
CDR3: CASSPAGDLSYEQYF

V: TRBV3-1/TRBV3-2
size: NA
J: TRBJ1-2
CDR3: CASSQADRQIYGYTF

V: TRBV4-2
size: NA
J: TRBJ2-7
CDR3: CASSQDLGSFVAGGPSYEQYF

V: TRBV7-2
size: NA
J: TRBJ2-7
CDR3: CASSYAGAGSEQYF

V: TRBV2
size: NA
J: TRBJ2-1
CDR3: CASRGKGDEQFF

V: TRBV4-3
size: NA
J: TRBJ2-7
CDR3: CASSQERGSAYEQYF

V: TRBV20-1
size: NA
J: TRBJ2-5
CDR3: CSVSPGETQYF

V: TRBV5-1
size: NA
J: TRBJ2-3
CDR3: CASSPGQGYTDTQYF

V: TRBV5-1
size: NA
J: TRBJ1-3
CDR3: CASSPRTDGNTIYF

V: TRBV12-5
size: NA
J: TRBJ1-1
CDR3: CASGLPGLLNTEAFF